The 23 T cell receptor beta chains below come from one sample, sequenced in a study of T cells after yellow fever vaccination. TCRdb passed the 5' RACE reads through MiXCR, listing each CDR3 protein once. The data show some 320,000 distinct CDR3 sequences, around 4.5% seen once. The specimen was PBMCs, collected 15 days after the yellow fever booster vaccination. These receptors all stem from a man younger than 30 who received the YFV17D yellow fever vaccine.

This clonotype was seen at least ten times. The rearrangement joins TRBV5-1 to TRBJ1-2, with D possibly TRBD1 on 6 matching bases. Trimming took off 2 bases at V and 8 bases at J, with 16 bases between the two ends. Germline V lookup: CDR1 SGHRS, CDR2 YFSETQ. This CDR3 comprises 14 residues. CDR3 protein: CASSFGTGARGYTF. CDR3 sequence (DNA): TGCGCCAGCAGCTTCGGGACGGGGGCGCGAGGCTACACCTTC.

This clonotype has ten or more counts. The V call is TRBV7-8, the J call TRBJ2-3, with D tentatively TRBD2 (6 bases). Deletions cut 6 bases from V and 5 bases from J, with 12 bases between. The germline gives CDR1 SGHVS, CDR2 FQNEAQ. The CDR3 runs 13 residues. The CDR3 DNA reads TGTGCCAGCAGTTCCTTCGGGGGAGATACGCAGTATTTT. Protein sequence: CASSSFGGDTQYF.

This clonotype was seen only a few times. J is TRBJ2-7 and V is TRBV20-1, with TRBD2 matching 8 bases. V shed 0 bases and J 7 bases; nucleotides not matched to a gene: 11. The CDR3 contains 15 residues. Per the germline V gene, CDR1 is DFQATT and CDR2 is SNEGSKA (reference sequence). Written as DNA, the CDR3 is TGCAGTGCTAGAGAAAGAAGCGGGGGTGACTATGAGCAGTACGTC. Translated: CSARERSGGDYEQYV.

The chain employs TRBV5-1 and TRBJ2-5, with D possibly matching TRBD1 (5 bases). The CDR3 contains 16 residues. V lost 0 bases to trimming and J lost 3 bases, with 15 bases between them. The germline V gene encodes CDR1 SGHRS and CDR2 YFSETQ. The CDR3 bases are TGCGCCAGCAGCTTGGACTATTACAGGCAGGAAGAGACCCAGTACTTC. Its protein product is CASSLDYYRQEETQYF.

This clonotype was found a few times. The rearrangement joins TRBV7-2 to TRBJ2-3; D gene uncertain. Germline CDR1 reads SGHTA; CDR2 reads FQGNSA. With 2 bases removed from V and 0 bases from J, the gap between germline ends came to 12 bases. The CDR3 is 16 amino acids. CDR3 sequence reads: CASSLRAASSTDTQYF. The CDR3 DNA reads TGTGCCAGCAGCTTAAGGGCGGCTTCTAGCACAGATACGCAGTATTTT.

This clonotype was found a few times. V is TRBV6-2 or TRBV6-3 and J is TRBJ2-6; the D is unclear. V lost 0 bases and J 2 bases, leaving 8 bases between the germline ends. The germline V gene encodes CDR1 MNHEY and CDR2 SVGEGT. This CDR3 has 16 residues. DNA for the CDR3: TGTGCCAGCAGTTACTCTTTCGAAGCTGGGGCCAACGTCCTGACTTTC. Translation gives CASSYSFEAGANVLTF.

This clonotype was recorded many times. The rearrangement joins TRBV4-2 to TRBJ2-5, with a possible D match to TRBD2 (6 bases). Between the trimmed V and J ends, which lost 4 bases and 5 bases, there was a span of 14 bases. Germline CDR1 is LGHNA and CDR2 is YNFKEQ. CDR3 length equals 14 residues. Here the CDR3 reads CASSPDLGLETQYF. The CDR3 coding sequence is TGTGCCAGCAGCCCCGACCTGGGACTGGAGACCCAGTACTTC.

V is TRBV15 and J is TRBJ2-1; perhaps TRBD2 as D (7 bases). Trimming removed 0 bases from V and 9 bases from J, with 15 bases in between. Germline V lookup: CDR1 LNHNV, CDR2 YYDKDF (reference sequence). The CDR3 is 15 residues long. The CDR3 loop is CATSRDLGGATEQFF. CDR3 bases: TGTGCCACCAGCAGAGATCTTGGGGGGGCGACTGAGCAGTTCTTC. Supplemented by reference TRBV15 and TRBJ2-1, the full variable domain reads DAMVIQNPRYQVTQFGKPVTLSCSQTLNHNVMYWYQQKSSQAPKLLFHYYDKDFNNEADTPDNFQSRRPNTSFCFLDIRSPGLGDTAMYLCATSRDLGGATEQFFGPGTRLTVL.

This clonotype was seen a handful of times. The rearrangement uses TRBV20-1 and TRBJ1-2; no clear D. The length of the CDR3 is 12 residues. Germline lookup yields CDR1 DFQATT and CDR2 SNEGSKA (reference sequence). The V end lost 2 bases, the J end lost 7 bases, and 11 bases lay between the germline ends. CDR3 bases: TGCAGTGCTAGAAATAAGGTGCTTGGCTACACCTTC. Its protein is CSARNKVLGYTF.

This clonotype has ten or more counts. In nucleotides, the CDR3 is TGTGCCAGCAGCGTAGCTCCCAGGGGTGGAAACACCATATATTTT. Amino acid sequence: CASSVAPRGGNTIYF. The chain has TRBV9 and TRBJ1-3, with TRBD1 as a possible D gene (6 bases). The CDR3 spans 15 residues. V lost 0 bases to trimming and J lost 3 bases, with 10 bases between them. Germline CDR1 is SGDLS and CDR2 is YYNGEE. The variable domain in full, completed from reference TRBV9 and TRBJ1-3, reads DSGVTQTPKHLITATGQRVTLRCSPRSGDLSVYWYQQSLDQGLQFLIQYYNGEERAKGNILERFSAQQFPDLHSELNLSSLELGDSALYFCASSVAPRGGNTIYFGEGSWLTVV.

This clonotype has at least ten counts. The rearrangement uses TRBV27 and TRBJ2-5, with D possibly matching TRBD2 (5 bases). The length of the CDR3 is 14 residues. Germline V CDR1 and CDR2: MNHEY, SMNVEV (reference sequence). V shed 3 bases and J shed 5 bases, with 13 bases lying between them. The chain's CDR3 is CASSFRGLGETQYF. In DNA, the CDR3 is TGTGCCAGCAGTTTCCGGGGTCTAGGGGAGACCCAGTACTTC.

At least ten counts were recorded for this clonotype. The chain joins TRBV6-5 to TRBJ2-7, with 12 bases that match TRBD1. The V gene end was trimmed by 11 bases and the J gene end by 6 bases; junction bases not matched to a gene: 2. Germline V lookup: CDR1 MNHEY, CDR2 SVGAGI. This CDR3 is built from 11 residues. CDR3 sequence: CALGQGAEQYF. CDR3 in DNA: TGTGCCCTGGGACAGGGGGCCGAGCAGTACTTC.

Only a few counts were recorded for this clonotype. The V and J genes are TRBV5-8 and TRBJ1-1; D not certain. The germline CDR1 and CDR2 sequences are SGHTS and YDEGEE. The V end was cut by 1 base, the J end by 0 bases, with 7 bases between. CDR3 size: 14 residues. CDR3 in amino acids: CASSLPQVNTEAFF. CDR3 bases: TGTGCCAGCAGCTTGCCCCAAGTGAACACTGAAGCTTTCTTT.

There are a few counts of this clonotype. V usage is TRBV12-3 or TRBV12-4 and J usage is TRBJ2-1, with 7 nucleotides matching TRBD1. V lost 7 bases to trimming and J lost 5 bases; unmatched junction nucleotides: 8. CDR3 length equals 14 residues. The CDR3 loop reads CASKTGLWDNEQFF. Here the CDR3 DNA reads TGTGCCAGCAAGACAGGGTTGTGGGACAATGAGCAGTTCTTC.

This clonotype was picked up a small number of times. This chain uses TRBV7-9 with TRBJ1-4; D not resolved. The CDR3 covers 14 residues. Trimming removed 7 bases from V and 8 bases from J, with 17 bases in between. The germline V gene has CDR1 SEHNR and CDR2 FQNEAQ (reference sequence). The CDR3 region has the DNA TGTGCCAGCACTTCGGACCCTATCAGGGAAAAACTGTTTTTT. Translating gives CASTSDPIREKLFF.

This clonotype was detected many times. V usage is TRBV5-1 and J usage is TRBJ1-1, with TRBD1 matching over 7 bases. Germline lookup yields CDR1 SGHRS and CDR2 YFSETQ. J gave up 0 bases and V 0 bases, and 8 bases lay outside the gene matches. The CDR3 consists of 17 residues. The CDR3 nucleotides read TGCGCCAGCAGCTTGGCCGGGACAGCTGACATGAACACTGAAGCTTTCTTT. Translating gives CASSLAGTADMNTEAFF.

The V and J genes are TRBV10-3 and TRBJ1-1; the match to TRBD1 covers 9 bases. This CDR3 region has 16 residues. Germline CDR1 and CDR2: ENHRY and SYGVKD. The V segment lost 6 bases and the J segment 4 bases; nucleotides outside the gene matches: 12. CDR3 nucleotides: TGTGCCATCAGAGAGACCGGAACAGGGGGCGGCACTGAAGCTTTCTTT. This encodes CAIRETGTGGGTEAFF.

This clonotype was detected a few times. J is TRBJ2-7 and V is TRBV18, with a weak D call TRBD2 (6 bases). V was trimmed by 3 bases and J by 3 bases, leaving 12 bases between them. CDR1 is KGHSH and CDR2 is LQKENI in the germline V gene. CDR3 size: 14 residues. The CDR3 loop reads CASSPGLADYEQYV. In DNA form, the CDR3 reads TGTGCCAGCTCACCGGGGTTAGCGGACTACGAGCAGTACGTC.

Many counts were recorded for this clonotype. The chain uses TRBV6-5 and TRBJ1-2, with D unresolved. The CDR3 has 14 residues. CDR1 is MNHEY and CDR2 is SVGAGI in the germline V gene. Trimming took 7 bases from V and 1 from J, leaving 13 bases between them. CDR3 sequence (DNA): TGTGCCAGCACCCGACACGGGGATAACTATGGCTACACCTTC. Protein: CASTRHGDNYGYTF.

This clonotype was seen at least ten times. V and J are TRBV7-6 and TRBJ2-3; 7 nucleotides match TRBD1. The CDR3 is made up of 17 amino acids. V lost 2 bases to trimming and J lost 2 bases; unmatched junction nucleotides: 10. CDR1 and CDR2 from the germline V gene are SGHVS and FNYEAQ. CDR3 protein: CASSLSSGQRNTDTQYF. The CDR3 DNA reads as TGTGCCAGCAGCTTATCTTCGGGACAGAGAAACACAGATACGCAGTATTTT.

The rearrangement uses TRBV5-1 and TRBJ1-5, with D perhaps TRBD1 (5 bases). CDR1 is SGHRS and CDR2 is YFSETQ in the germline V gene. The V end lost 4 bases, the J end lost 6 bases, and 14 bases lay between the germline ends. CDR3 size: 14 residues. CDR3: CASSEDIRSQPQHF. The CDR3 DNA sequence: TGCGCCAGCAGCGAGGACATTCGTAGTCAGCCCCAGCATTTT. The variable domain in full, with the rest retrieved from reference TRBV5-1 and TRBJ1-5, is KAGVTQTPRYLIKTRGQQVTLSCSPISGHRSVSWYQQTPGQGLQFLFEYFSETQRNKGNFPGRFSGRQFSNSRSEMNVSTLELGDSALYLCASSEDIRSQPQHFGDGTRLSIL.

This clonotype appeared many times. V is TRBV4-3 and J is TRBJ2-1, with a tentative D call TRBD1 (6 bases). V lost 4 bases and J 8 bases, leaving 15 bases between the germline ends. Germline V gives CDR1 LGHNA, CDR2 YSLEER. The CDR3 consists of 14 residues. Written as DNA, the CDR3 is TGCGCCAGCAGCCCAGGGGTTGTGGGGGATGAGCAGTTCTTC. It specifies CASSPGVVGDEQFF.

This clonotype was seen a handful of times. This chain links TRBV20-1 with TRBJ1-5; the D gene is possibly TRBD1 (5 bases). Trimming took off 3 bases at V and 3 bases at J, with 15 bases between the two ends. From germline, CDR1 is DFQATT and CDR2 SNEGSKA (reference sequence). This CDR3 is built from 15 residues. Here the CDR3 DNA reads TGCAGTGCTAGGGAAGGAGAACAGGACAATCAGCCCCAGCATTTT. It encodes CSAREGEQDNQPQHF.